This record looks at one TCR beta chain sequence and its context. Its specificity is unknown. The source of the sample is a study of monozygotic twins with inflammatory bowel disease. Study conclusions and caveats: IBD patients shared fewer clonotypes with other individuals than healthy twins, especially patients with disease activity signs.

The CDR3 sequence is 14 residues long. From germline, CDR1 is SGDLS and CDR2 YYNGEE. It was roughly 3.5 ug of total RNA that each TCR library used. Molecular identifiers with 6-nucleotide sample barcodes were added during cDNA synthesis via template switching. TCRdb reprocessed the 5' RACE reads, with one entry per CDR3 protein and no DNA. Its clone listing holds tens of thousands of distinct CDR3 sequences. This clonotype was obtained from a human donor with ulcerative colitis or Crohn's disease, or a healthy co-twin of an affected twin (not recorded which). This chain links TRBV9 with TRBJ1-1; the TRBD1 assignment by TCRdb is unverifiable without DNA. The sample consisted of blood. The chain's CDR3 is CASRQGLADTEAFF.